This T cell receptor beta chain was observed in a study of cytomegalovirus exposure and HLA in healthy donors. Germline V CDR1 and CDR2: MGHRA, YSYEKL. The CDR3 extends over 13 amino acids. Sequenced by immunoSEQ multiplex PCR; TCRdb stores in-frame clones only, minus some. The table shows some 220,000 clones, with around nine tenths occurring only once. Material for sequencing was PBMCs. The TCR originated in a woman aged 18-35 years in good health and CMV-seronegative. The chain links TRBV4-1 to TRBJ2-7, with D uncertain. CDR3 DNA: TGCGCAGTGTCCGGCGGTCCAGCCTACGAGCAGTACTTC. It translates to CAVSGGPAYEQYF.